Listed below are T cell receptor beta chains from one sample, sequenced in a study of T cell responses to AZD1222 COVID-19 vaccine. Profiled with immunoSEQ multiplex PCR; TCRdb holds only in-frame clones, not every one. There are under 200,000 clones in the sample; roughly 93% occur only once, and about 4.2% lies in the top ten. The sequenced sample was peripheral blood, obtained on day 0 of AZD1222 vaccination. These receptors were obtained from an adult in good health. Both conserved end residues are part of each CDR3. D genes are given only for firm matches. Clone size is shown for a subset of rows, as once, few, many or a class of expanded clone.

V: TRBV5-1; length: 15; D: TRBD2; size: NA; J: TRBJ2-3; DNA: TGCGCCAGTACCCCGAGCGGGAACCCCACAGATACGCAGTATTTT; CDR3: CASTPSGNPTDTQYF
V: TRBV27; length: 15; D: NA; size: NA; J: TRBJ1-1; DNA: TGTGCCAGCAGTTTGACGGGACACCTGAACACTGAAGCTTTCTTT; CDR3: CASSLTGHLNTEAFF
V: TRBV6-5; length: 15; D: NA; size: NA; J: TRBJ2-3; DNA: TGTGCCAGCAGTTACGGGGACACCGGCACAGATACGCAGTATTTT; CDR3: CASSYGDTGTDTQYF
V: TRBV14; length: 16; D: TRBD1; size: NA; J: TRBJ2-7; DNA: TGTGCCAGCAGCTTACACCTTGGACAGGGGCGCTACGAGCAGTACTTC; CDR3: CASSLHLGQGRYEQYF
V: TRBV5-1; length: 15; D: TRBD2; size: NA; J: TRBJ2-3; DNA: TGCGCCAGCAGCACCGCTAGCGGTAGCACAGATACGCAGTATTTT; CDR3: CASSTASGSTDTQYF
V: TRBV29-1; length: 13; D: TRBD1; size: NA; J: TRBJ1-2; DNA: TGCAGCGTTGAAGGGACAGGGACCTATGGCTACACCTTC; CDR3: CSVEGTGTYGYTF
V: TRBV6-1; length: 16; D: NA; size: NA; J: TRBJ2-7; DNA: TGTGCCAGCAGTGAGACTATGTCAGGGAGCTCCTACGAGCAGTACTTC; CDR3: CASSETMSGSSYEQYF
V: TRBV7-9; length: 13; D: NA; size: NA; J: TRBJ2-7; DNA: TGTGCCAGCAGCTGGCCAGGGGCCTACGAGCAGTACTTC; CDR3: CASSWPGAYEQYF
V: TRBV18; length: 16; D: NA; size: NA; J: TRBJ2-1; DNA: TGTGCCAGCTCACCACGAGCCATAGGGGCAGGGAATGAGCAGTTCTTC; CDR3: CASSPRAIGAGNEQFF
V: TRBV10-3; length: 13; D: NA; size: once; J: TRBJ1-1; DNA: TGTGCCATCAGTGAGTCGGGGGATAGGGCAGCTTTCTTT; CDR3: CAISESGDRAAFF
V: TRBV7-2; length: 15; D: NA; size: NA; J: TRBJ2-1; DNA: TGTGCCAGCAGCTCTTTTCTGGGACCGTACAATGAGCAGTTCTTC; CDR3: CASSSFLGPYNEQFF
V: TRBV7-9; length: 15; D: NA; size: once; J: TRBJ1-6; DNA: TGTGCCAGCAGGGAAACGGGAGGGACTAACTCACCCCTCCACTTT; CDR3: CASRETGGTNSPLHF
V: TRBV27; length: 18; D: TRBD1; size: NA; J: TRBJ1-2; DNA: TGTGCCAGCAGTCCCGATCCCGGGACAGGGATTCCAAACTATGGCTACACCTTC; CDR3: CASSPDPGTGIPNYGYTF
V: TRBV5-4; length: 14; D: NA; size: once; J: TRBJ2-2; DNA: TGTGCCAGCAGCTTTGGGTTTGAGACCGGGGAGCTGTTTTTT; CDR3: CASSFGFETGELFF
V: TRBV25-1; length: 16; D: NA; size: NA; J: TRBJ1-1; DNA: TGTGCCAGCAGTGAACCGTCCCAGGCGAAGAACACTGAAGCTTTCTTT; CDR3: CASSEPSQAKNTEAFF
V: TRBV27; length: 15; D: NA; size: NA; J: TRBJ2-7; DNA: TGTGCCAGCAGCCCACCCCCAGGGTATGATTACGAGCAGTACTTC; CDR3: CASSPPPGYDYEQYF
V: TRBV5-6; length: 16; D: TRBD1; size: NA; J: TRBJ1-6; DNA: TGTGCCAGCAGCTCAGACAGGGGTTCCTATAATTCACCCCTCCACTTT; CDR3: CASSSDRGSYNSPLHF
V: TRBV12-5; length: 17; D: TRBD2; size: NA; J: TRBJ2-7; DNA: TGTGCTAGTGGTTTGGAAGGGGTAGCGGGAGCCCCCTACGAGCAGTACTTC; CDR3: CASGLEGVAGAPYEQYF
V: TRBV5-5; length: 14; D: NA; size: NA; J: TRBJ2-7; DNA: TGTGCCAGCAGCTTGTTCGCGCCGTCCTACGAGCAGTACTTC; CDR3: CASSLFAPSYEQYF
V: TRBV30; length: 14; D: NA; size: NA; J: TRBJ1-5; DNA: TGTGCCGGATCAGGGGTTTCGAGCAATCAGCCCCAGCATTTT; CDR3: CAGSGVSSNQPQHF
V: TRBV2; length: 15; D: NA; size: once; J: TRBJ2-5; DNA: TGTGCCAGCAGCAGATTACAGGTTTCCCAAGAGACCCAGTACTTC; CDR3: CASSRLQVSQETQYF
V: TRBV5-1; length: 15; D: NA; size: NA; J: TRBJ2-3; DNA: TGCGCCAGCAGCTTTAGGACTACTAGCACAGATACGCAGTATTTT; CDR3: CASSFRTTSTDTQYF
V: TRBV6-1; length: 15; D: TRBD1; size: NA; J: TRBJ1-2; DNA: TGTGCCAGCAGTGAAGCGATTGGACAGGTTGGTGGCTACACCTTC; CDR3: CASSEAIGQVGGYTF
V: TRBV10-3; length: 13; D: NA; size: NA; J: TRBJ1-1; DNA: TGTGCCATCAGTAGAACAGTGAACACTGAAGCTTTCTTT; CDR3: CAISRTVNTEAFF
V: TRBV10-1; length: 13; D: NA; size: NA; J: TRBJ2-3; DNA: TGCGCCAGCAGTGAGTCGTATAAAGATACGCAGTATTTT; CDR3: CASSESYKDTQYF
V: TRBV29-1; length: 11; D: NA; size: few; J: TRBJ1-2; DNA: TGCAGCGTTGATGGTTGGTATGGCTACACCTTC; CDR3: CSVDGWYGYTF
V: TRBV5-8; length: 18; D: NA; size: NA; J: TRBJ1-1; DNA: TGTGCCAGCAGCTTCATTGAGTTTCGGGGGGATAGGCACACTGAAGCTTTCTTT; CDR3: CASSFIEFRGDRHTEAFF
V: TRBV7-9; length: 14; D: NA; size: NA; J: TRBJ1-5; DNA: TGTGCCAGCAGCTTAGGAAGGGGGGATCAGCCCCAGCATTTT; CDR3: CASSLGRGDQPQHF
V: TRBV5-3; length: 18; D: NA; size: NA; J: TRBJ2-2; DNA: TGTGCCAGAAGCGGGTTGAGGTTCGTCAGAACAAACACCGGGGAGCTGTTTTTT; CDR3: CARSGLRFVRTNTGELFF
V: TRBV6-1; length: 15; D: NA; size: NA; J: TRBJ1-2; DNA: TGTGCCAGCAGTGAATTTGAGATCGACAGATATGGCTACACCTTC; CDR3: CASSEFEIDRYGYTF
V: TRBV2; length: 15; D: NA; size: NA; J: TRBJ1-5; DNA: TGTGCCAGCAGAAAAAGGGGGTCTAGCAATCAGCCCCAGCATTTT; CDR3: CASRKRGSSNQPQHF
V: TRBV7-9; length: 16; D: NA; size: NA; J: TRBJ2-5; DNA: TGTGCCAGCGACACGACTAGTTTGGGTTCCCAAGAGACCCAGTACTTC; CDR3: CASDTTSLGSQETQYF
V: TRBV29-1; length: 13; D: NA; size: NA; J: TRBJ2-3; DNA: TGCAGCGTTGAACCCCGGGGGACAGATACGCAGTATTTT; CDR3: CSVEPRGTDTQYF
V: TRBV6-5; length: 16; D: NA; size: NA; J: TRBJ2-1; DNA: TGTGCCAGCAGTTACTTTAGCGGAAGCTCCTACAATGAGCAGTTCTTC; CDR3: CASSYFSGSSYNEQFF
V: TRBV3-1/TRBV3-2; length: 16; D: NA; size: NA; J: TRBJ2-3; DNA: TGTGCCAGCAGCCAAAGTACGCCTTCTGGGACAGATACGCAGTATTTT; CDR3: CASSQSTPSGTDTQYF
V: TRBV7-8; length: 13; D: NA; size: NA; J: TRBJ2-7; DNA: TGTGCCAGCAGCTTAAGTCAGTCCTACGAGCAGTACTTC; CDR3: CASSLSQSYEQYF
V: TRBV20-1; length: 15; D: NA; size: NA; J: TRBJ2-3; DNA: TGCAGTGCTAGTCGGTCACAGGGAGACACAGATACGCAGTATTTT; CDR3: CSASRSQGDTDTQYF
V: TRBV19; length: 16; D: TRBD2; size: NA; J: TRBJ2-1; DNA: TGTGCCAGTAGTGCCATTCTTAGCGGGAGTGGGGATGAGCAGTTCTTC; CDR3: CASSAILSGSGDEQFF
V: TRBV3-1/TRBV3-2; length: 15; D: NA; size: NA; J: TRBJ2-3; DNA: TGTGCCAGCAGCCCCATACAGGGCCGCACAGATACGCAGTATTTT; CDR3: CASSPIQGRTDTQYF
V: TRBV19; length: 13; D: TRBD1; size: NA; J: TRBJ2-7; DNA: TGTGCCACCCATCGGGACAGCTCCTACGAGCAGTACTTC; CDR3: CATHRDSSYEQYF
V: TRBV2; length: 14; D: NA; size: NA; J: TRBJ1-1; DNA: TGTGCCAGCAGTGTCCGCACAGTGAACACTGAAGCTTTCTTT; CDR3: CASSVRTVNTEAFF
V: TRBV30; length: 11; D: NA; size: once; J: TRBJ2-1; DNA: TGTGCCTGGAGTGCTGCGGAGAGGCAGTTCTTC; CDR3: CAWSAAERQFF
V: TRBV3-1/TRBV3-2; length: 13; D: TRBD1; size: NA; J: TRBJ1-2; DNA: TGTGCCAGCAGCCCGACAGGGAGGTATGGCTACACCTTC; CDR3: CASSPTGRYGYTF
V: TRBV15; length: 16; D: NA; size: NA; J: TRBJ1-5; DNA: TGTGCCACCAGCAGAGAGGTAAGGGACAGCAATCAGCCCCAGCATTTT; CDR3: CATSREVRDSNQPQHF
V: TRBV10-3; length: 15; D: TRBD1; size: NA; J: TRBJ2-7; DNA: TGTGCCATCAGTGAGTCCTTATACAGGGGTTACGAGCAGTACTTC; CDR3: CAISESLYRGYEQYF